The sequence of this T cell receptor beta chain was determined in a study of cytomegalovirus exposure and HLA in healthy donors. The study's findings and limits: The classifier reportedly diagnosed cytomegalovirus status with high sensitivity and specificity.

Donors came from a validation cohort of some 110 subjects, distinct from the first 666-subject cohort. This CDR3 has 14 residues. In germline, CDR1 is MNHNS, CDR2 SASEGT. The V segment lost 8 bases and the J segment 5 bases; nucleotides outside the gene matches: 9. Some clones are missing from TCRdb's copy, which holds only in-frame ones; the method was immunoSEQ multiplex PCR. The sample has 130,000 to 150,000 clones, about 88% seen once. In the case of this clone: Antigen: not known.

What was sequenced was PBMCs. This sequence was found in a woman younger than 35 in good health and CMV-seropositive. The chain has TRBV6-1 and TRBJ2-1, with 7 positions matching TRBD2. CDR3 DNA sequence: TGTGCCAGCTCTAAGCGGGGAGGGGACAATGAGCAGTTCTTC. It specifies CASSKRGGDNEQFF.